This T cell receptor (beta chain) was found in a study of early T cells in non-severe SARS-CoV-2 infection. There are 16 residues in the CDR3. The TCR library protocol was used to attach unique molecular identifiers. These identifiers were attached to individual cDNA molecules. TCRdb itself ran the 5' RACE reads through MiXCR, one entry per CDR3 protein. The table includes approximately 90,000 distinct CDR3 sequences, about 15% detected once. Material: whole blood, obtained at baseline. The rearrangement joins TRBV3-2 to TRBJ1-1; TRBD1 is taken as the D call from the table, unchecked against the DNA. TRBV3-2 is a known pseudogene. The sequence was collected from an adult who was a healthcare worker with PCR-confirmed SARS-CoV-2 infection or an uninfected control (not recorded which). CDR3: CASSQDRGERSTEAFF. Here the CDR3 DNA reads TGTGCCAGCAGCCAAGACAGGGGAGAACGGAGCACTGAAGCTTTCTTT.